This TCR beta chain was recorded in a study of blood T cell repertoires in COVID-19. Study summary: Samples of COVID-19 (acute and convalescent) were obtained from the United States, Italy and Spain. T cells, B-cell-depleted T cells, or PBMCs provided the cDNA or gDNA that served as material.

Original methodology: Nucleated cell number was recorded as an estimate derived from reference gene primer amplification. Measured with immunoSEQ multiplex PCR; TCRdb has only the in-frame clones, and not every one. For V, J and clone size, that table is used; D and trimming come from the DNA. The data hold roughly 80,000 clones, with about 87% observed a single time. In germline, CDR1 is MNHEY, CDR2 SMNVEV (reference sequence). The CDR3 spans 15 residues. Trimming stripped 5 bases from V and 2 bases from J, with 12 bases between. This clonotype originated in a human donor in a cohort sampled during active COVID-19. The chain uses TRBV27 and TRBJ2-2; D may be TRBD1 (5 bases). The sequenced material came from peripheral blood. The CDR3 DNA is TGTGCCAGCAGTCTCCGACAGATAAACACCGGGGAGCTGTTTTTT. Translating it yields CASSLRQINTGELFF.